These 27 T cell receptor beta chains were sequenced from one sample in a study of spatial heterogeneity in lung cancer. In TCRdb, the 5' RACE reads were re-called with MiXCR into one record per CDR3 protein. In the table there are 40,000 to 45,000 distinct CDR3 sequences, roughly an eighth of which are singletons. Time point given: sample taken at primary tumor resection. This sample comprised PBMCs, obtained at surgery. The origin of the receptors is a male donor with early-stage non-small cell lung cancer.

This clonotype came up a few times. This sequence joins TRBV24-1 and TRBJ1-5; no clear D. V lost 12 bases and J lost 2, with 13 bases in between. Per the germline V gene, CDR1 is KGHDR and CDR2 is SFDVKD. The CDR3 has 13 amino acids. CDR3 amino acids: CASTRVGNQPQHF. In DNA form, the CDR3 reads TGTGCCTCTACACGCGTGGGCAATCAGCCCCAGCATTTT.

This clonotype has at least ten counts. The chain uses TRBV24-1 and TRBJ2-2; D is unresolved. The CDR3 is 13 amino acids. Germline V gene lookup returns CDR1 KGHDR and CDR2 SFDVKD. Trimming pared 9 bases from V and 1 base from J, leaving 8 bases between. The CDR3 DNA follows: TGTGCCACCTTCGACGGGAACACCGGGGAGCTGTTTTTT. Protein: CATFDGNTGELFF.

There are a few counts of this clonotype. The V call is TRBV6-6, the J call TRBJ1-2; D unclear. The V end lost 6 bases, the J end lost 8 bases, and 10 bases lay between the germline ends. The CDR3 sequence is 11 residues long. Germline V gene data show CDR1 as MNHNY and CDR2 as SVGAGI (reference sequence). The CDR3 DNA sequence: TGTGCCAGCAGACGGGAGGGAGGCTACACCTTC. Translation gives CASRREGGYTF.

This clonotype was recorded at least ten times. The chain couples TRBV7-3 to TRBJ2-5; no clear D gene. Trimming removed 5 bases from V and 1 base from J, with 8 bases in between. The CDR3 is 13 residues long. In germline, CDR1 is SGHTA, CDR2 FQGTGA. For the CDR3, the DNA is TGTGCCAGCAGCCCCATGGGCCAAGAGACCCAGTACTTC. Translating gives CASSPMGQETQYF. Looking up the rest from reference TRBV7-3 and TRBJ2-5 gives the full variable domain: GAGVSQTPSNKVTEKGKYVELRCDPISGHTALYWYRQSLGQGPEFLIYFQGTGAADDSGLPNDRFFAVRPEGSVSTLKIQRTERGDSAVYLCASSPMGQETQYFGPGTRLLVL.

V gene TRBV6-2 or TRBV6-3 combines with J gene TRBJ2-1; possibly TRBD1 for D (5 bases). From germline, CDR1 is MNHEY and CDR2 SVGEGT. CDR3 length: 15 amino acids. The V end lost 7 bases, the J end lost 5 bases, and 18 bases lay between the germline ends. CDR3 nucleotide sequence: TGTGCCAGCACAAAGGCGAGTTGGGGCGACAATGAGCAGTTCTTC. Its translation: CASTKASWGDNEQFF.

This chain connects TRBV7-9 to TRBJ2-1; D is uncertain. Trimming left V 2 bases short and J 7 bases short, with 18 bases between. This CDR3 region has 16 residues. Germline-derived CDR1 and CDR2 are SEHNR and FQNEAQ (reference sequence). The CDR3 loop reads CASSLFPAPDENEQFF. In nucleotides, the CDR3 is TGTGCCAGCAGCTTATTCCCCGCTCCGGACGAGAATGAGCAGTTCTTC.

There are a few counts of this clonotype. This chain uses TRBV20-1 with TRBJ1-6, with D maybe TRBD1 (5 bases). Germline V CDR1 and CDR2: DFQATT, SNEGSKA (reference sequence). The CDR3 sequence is 15 residues long. The V end lost 6 bases, the J end lost 9 bases, and 21 bases lay between the germline ends. CDR3 nucleotide sequence: TGCAGTGCCCTGACAGAGTTCCCTACCAGTTCACCCCTCCACTTT. Translation gives CSALTEFPTSSPLHF.

This clonotype was detected only a few times. The rearrangement joins TRBV9 to TRBJ1-6; TRBD1 agrees at 8 bases. Germline V CDR1 and CDR2: SGDLS, YYNGEE. Germline trimming cut 0 bases from V and 10 bases from J; bases unmatched to any gene: 6. The CDR3 has 15 residues. In nucleotides, the CDR3 is TGTGCCAGCAGCGTAGAAGGACAGGGTGGGTCACCCCTCCACTTT. This translates into CASSVEGQGGSPLHF.

This clonotype was recorded many times. This chain connects TRBV11-2 to TRBJ2-3; D gene uncertain. Germline values: CDR1 SGHAT, CDR2 FQNNGV. The CDR3 has 15 amino acids. The germline V and J ends were trimmed by 5 bases and 4 bases, with 16 bases remaining between them. The CDR3 region is CASSPAPVGADTQYF. The DNA for the CDR3 is TGTGCCAGCAGCCCGGCTCCAGTTGGGGCAGATACGCAGTATTTT.

V gene TRBV27 combines with J gene TRBJ2-7, with D perhaps matching TRBD1 (5 bases). CDR1 is MNHEY, CDR2 SMNVEV, per germline (reference sequence). V lost 6 bases to trimming and J lost 2 bases, with 17 bases between them. The CDR3 length is 15 residues. CDR3 loop: CASSYRQSEAYEQYF. DNA for the CDR3: TGTGCCAGCAGCTACCGACAGTCGGAAGCCTACGAGCAGTACTTC.

This rearrangement joins TRBV5-8 to TRBJ1-1, with D unclear. Trimming left V 0 bases short and J 2 bases short, with 23 bases between. The CDR3 loop spans 19 amino acids. Germline V gives CDR1 SGHTS, CDR2 YDEGEE. CDR3 sequence: CASSLVSGPRAGVNTEAFF. For the CDR3, the DNA is TGTGCCAGCAGCTTGGTATCCGGGCCCCGGGCGGGCGTCAACACTGAAGCTTTCTTT.

The sample holds many counts of this clonotype. The chain combines TRBV5-8 with TRBJ2-3, with D unresolved. V lost 0 bases to trimming and J lost 0 bases, with 5 bases between them. Germline loops: CDR1 SGHTS, CDR2 YDEGEE. This CDR3 is 14 amino acids long. CDR3 sequence reads: CASSLAVSTDTQYF. DNA of the CDR3: TGTGCCAGCAGCTTGGCCGTAAGCACAGATACGCAGTATTTT.

This clonotype was seen at least ten times. The chain links TRBV7-2 to TRBJ2-1; the match to TRBD2 covers 8 bases. This CDR3 is 15 amino acids long. CDR1 SGHTA and CDR2 FQGNSA come from the germline V gene. V lost 2 bases, J lost 3 bases, and 3 bases stayed unmatched. Here the CDR3 DNA reads TGTGCCAGCAGCTTAATGGGACTAGACTACAATGAGCAGTTCTTC. Its protein is CASSLMGLDYNEQFF.

This chain links TRBV6-5 with TRBJ2-7; 7 bases are shared with TRBD2. Germline V gives CDR1 MNHEY, CDR2 SVGAGI. V lost 3 bases to trimming and J lost 3 bases; unmatched junction nucleotides: 2. This CDR3 is 13 amino acids long. The CDR3: CASSYGEGYEQYF. DNA for the CDR3: TGTGCCAGCAGTTATGGGGAGGGCTACGAGCAGTACTTC.

The sample holds many counts of this clonotype. The chain employs TRBV6-2 or TRBV6-3 and TRBJ2-7; 7 nucleotides line up with TRBD1. J gave up 11 bases and V 5 bases, and 6 bases lay outside the gene matches. From germline, CDR1 is MNHEY and CDR2 SVGEGT. This CDR3 contains 11 residues. The CDR3 loop reads CASSVPGTEYF. CDR3 DNA: TGTGCCAGCAGTGTTCCCGGGACAGAGTACTTC.

The chain carries TRBV20-1 and TRBJ1-6; D is possibly TRBD1 (5 bases). There are 16 residues in the CDR3. Germline V gene sequence: CDR1 DFQATT, CDR2 SNEGSKA (reference sequence). Trimming cost V 5 bases and J 10 bases, with 24 bases left between them. In DNA form, the CDR3 reads TGCAGTGCTCCCAAGGGGTCGGGCCGTGGGAGCTCACCCCTCCACTTT. This codes for CSAPKGSGRGSSPLHF.

This clonotype was found many times. This rearrangement joins TRBV4-1 to TRBJ1-2; D call uncertain. CDR3 length: 14 residues. Trimming removed 1 base at V and 4 bases at J, with 10 bases between. Germline V gene data show CDR1 as MGHRA and CDR2 as YSYEKL. The CDR3 nucleotides are TGCGCCAGCAGCCAAGCTGGGCGGACCTATGGCTACACCTTC. Translating gives CASSQAGRTYGYTF.

This clonotype was counted at least ten times. V gene TRBV4-1 combines with J gene TRBJ2-1, with D unresolved. This CDR3 is 12 amino acids long. CDR1 is MGHRA, CDR2 YSYEKL, per germline. Trimming pared 1 base from V and 15 bases from J, leaving 13 bases between. CDR3 in amino acids: CASSQAGMTRFF. The CDR3 coding sequence is TGCGCCAGCAGCCAAGCCGGTATGACCAGGTTCTTC.

This clonotype was seen many times. The V call is TRBV6-6, the J call TRBJ2-7, with D perhaps TRBD1 (6 bases). The CDR3 extends over 13 amino acids. Per the germline V gene, CDR1 is MNHNY and CDR2 is SVGAGI (reference sequence). V was pared by 6 bases and J by 2 bases, with 11 bases between. The CDR3 sequence is CASSPTGPYEQYF. In DNA form, the CDR3 reads TGTGCCAGCAGCCCGACAGGTCCCTACGAGCAGTACTTC.

V gene TRBV5-1 combines with J gene TRBJ1-5, with D uncertain. Trimming removed 0 bases from V and 7 bases from J, with 11 bases in between. From germline, CDR1 is SGHRS and CDR2 YFSETQ. The CDR3 is made up of 14 amino acids. DNA for the CDR3: TGCGCCAGCAGCTTGGCTTCCAGAGACCAGCCCCAGCATTTT. Its translation: CASSLASRDQPQHF.

The chain combines TRBV28 with TRBJ1-1, with 9 nucleotides matching TRBD1. The CDR3 is 15 amino acids. The germline V gene has CDR1 MDHEN and CDR2 SYDVKM. V shed 2 bases and J 5 bases; nucleotides not matched to a gene: 6. The CDR3 loop reads CASSLGNRGLTEAFF. The CDR3 DNA reads TGTGCCAGCAGTTTAGGTAACAGGGGGCTTACTGAAGCTTTCTTT.

The chain uses TRBV20-1 and TRBJ1-5, with D unresolved. Trimming took 0 bases from V and 0 from J, leaving 12 bases between them. Germline lookup yields CDR1 DFQATT and CDR2 SNEGSKA (reference sequence). This CDR3 is built from 16 residues. The CDR3 loop is CSARDGQYYSNQPQHF. The CDR3 bases are TGCAGTGCTAGAGATGGGCAGTATTATAGCAATCAGCCCCAGCATTTT.

The J gene is TRBJ1-2, the V gene TRBV12-3 or TRBV12-4; tentative D call: TRBD1 (5 bases). V was clipped by 3 bases and J by 4 bases, with 9 bases between them. The CDR3 sequence is 13 residues long. The CDR3 here is CASSFRASYGYTF. CDR3 in DNA: TGTGCCAGCAGTTTCAGGGCGTCCTATGGCTACACCTTC.

In this sample, this clonotype turned up many times. The V call is TRBV2, the J call TRBJ2-7, with no clear D. The V gene's germline CDR1 is SNHLY and CDR2 FYNNEI. V lost 3 bases and J lost 1, with 10 bases in between. The CDR3 sequence is 14 residues long. The CDR3 sequence: CASSDSDISYEQYF. CDR3 DNA: TGTGCCAGCAGTGACTCTGACATTTCCTACGAGCAGTACTTC. Complete variable domain (other parts from reference TRBV2 and TRBJ2-7): EPEVTQTPSHQVTQMGQEVILRCVPISNHLYFYWYRQILGQKVEFLVSFYNNEISEKSEIFDDQFSVERPDGSNFTLKIRSTKLEDSAMYFCASSDSDISYEQYFGPGTRLTVT.

This clonotype was detected only a few times. V is TRBV20-1 and J is TRBJ2-7; 9 nucleotides align to TRBD1. This CDR3 comprises 13 residues. Germline loops: CDR1 DFQATT, CDR2 SNEGSKA (reference sequence). J lost 5 bases, V lost 5 bases, and 7 bases had no gene match. The CDR3 bases are TGCAGTGCTCCGGGACAGGGATCCCACGAGCAGTACTTC. Protein: CSAPGQGSHEQYF.

At least ten counts were recorded for this clonotype. The rearrangement uses TRBV28 and TRBJ2-3; TRBD2 matches 7 bases. Unmatched junction bases numbered 4, after V lost 2 bases and J lost 2 bases. Germline CDR1 reads MDHEN; CDR2 reads SYDVKM. CDR3 size: 15 residues. CDR3 DNA sequence: TGTGCCAGCAGTTTAGGGACTACCTTCACAGATACGCAGTATTTT. It translates to CASSLGTTFTDTQYF.

This clonotype occurred a few times. The rearrangement uses TRBV7-9 and TRBJ2-1; the D is unclear. Germline V gene sequence: CDR1 SEHNR, CDR2 FQNEAQ (reference sequence). CDR3 size: 11 residues. Trimming removed 1 base at V and 13 bases at J, with 8 bases between. CDR3 coding DNA: TGTGCCAGCAGCTTAGAAGGAGACCAGTTCTTC. Translated: CASSLEGDQFF. Full variable domain (outside the CDR3, taken from reference TRBV7-9 and TRBJ2-1): DTGVSQNPRHKITKRGQNVTFRCDPISEHNRLYWYRQTLGQGPEFLTYFQNEAQLEKSRLLSDRFSAERPKGSFSTLEIQRTEQGDSAMYLCASSLEGDQFFGPGTRLTVL.